This T cell receptor beta chain was observed in a study of blood T cell repertoires in COVID-19. Study overall: Acute and convalescent COVID-19 samples came from the United States, Italy and Spain. T cells, B-cell-depleted T cells, or PBMCs provided the cDNA or gDNA that served as material.

Germline CDR1 is SGHTA and CDR2 is FQGTGA. This CDR3 is 16 amino acids long. Between the trimmed V and J ends, which lost 5 bases and 0 bases, there was a span of 13 bases. As processed by the authors: Estimated nucleated cell counts came from reference gene primer amplification. Produced via immunoSEQ multiplex PCR; TCRdb's table is partial and in-frame only. V and J calls and clone size are given by that table; D and trimming were obtained from the DNA. The table records 20,000 to 25,000 clones, 84% of them present only once. The clonotype originates from a man aged 35 to 55 with acute or convalescent COVID-19. Source material: peripheral blood. The chain links TRBV7-3 to TRBJ2-2; D may be TRBD2 (5 bases). CDR3 in amino acids: CASSPLGVSNTGELFF. In DNA, the CDR3 is TGTGCCAGCAGCCCCTTGGGAGTTTCGAACACCGGGGAGCTGTTTTTT.